This is a list of T cell receptor beta chains from one sample in a study of CD8+CD57+ T cells in acquired aplastic anemia. TCRdb re-analysed the reads in MiXCR, keeping a single row per CDR3 protein. The table shows 150,000 to 170,000 distinct CDR3 sequences, with about 48% occurring only once. The source material was sorted CD4+, CD8+, or CD8+CD57+ T cells (not recorded which) from PBMCs. The receptors were gathered from a human donor with aplastic anemia. Each CDR3 is given with its conserved first and last residue. The D gene is left open where the match is weak. Where a row states a size, it is once, few, many or the class of an expanded clone; other rows omit it.

v_call: TRBV4-1
j_call: TRBJ1-2
d_call: -
clone_size: few
cdr3_aa: CASSQDLTMDIDGYTF
cdr3_nt: TGCGCCAGCAGCCAAGATCTGACCATGGATATAGATGGCTACACCTTC

v_call: TRBV10-3
j_call: TRBJ2-7
d_call: -
clone_size: many
cdr3_aa: CAISDTDISYEQYF
cdr3_nt: TGTGCCATCAGTGACACCGACATTTCCTACGAGCAGTACTTC

v_call: TRBV2
j_call: TRBJ2-7
d_call: -
clone_size: many
cdr3_aa: CATLAGTGSTYEQYF
cdr3_nt: TGTGCCACCTTGGCGGGGACGGGAAGCACCTACGAGCAGTACTTC

v_call: TRBV24-1
j_call: TRBJ2-3
d_call: -
clone_size: -
cdr3_aa: CATSDRASGTKYF
cdr3_nt: TGTGCCACCAGTGATCGGGCGTCGGGGACGAAGTATTTT

v_call: TRBV12-5
j_call: TRBJ2-7
d_call: -
clone_size: many
cdr3_aa: CASGPPPGQSYEQYF
cdr3_nt: TGTGCTAGTGGTCCTCCCCCGGGACAATCCTACGAGCAGTACTTC

v_call: TRBV7-9
j_call: TRBJ2-3
d_call: -
clone_size: few
cdr3_aa: CASGRADTQYF
cdr3_nt: TGTGCCTCGGGGCGTGCAGATACGCAGTATTTT

v_call: TRBV7-2
j_call: TRBJ1-6
d_call: -
clone_size: -
cdr3_aa: CASSQMGGSGSPLHF
cdr3_nt: TGTGCCAGCAGCCAAATGGGGGGTAGCGGATCACCCCTCCACTTT

v_call: TRBV2
j_call: TRBJ1-5
d_call: -
clone_size: many
cdr3_aa: CASSVWDGSNQPQHF
cdr3_nt: TGTGCCAGCAGTGTATGGGACGGAAGCAATCAGCCCCAGCATTTT

v_call: TRBV7-2
j_call: TRBJ2-5
d_call: -
clone_size: -
cdr3_aa: CASSPRQDQETQYF
cdr3_nt: TGTGCCAGCAGTCCTCGACAAGACCAAGAGACCCAGTACTTC

v_call: TRBV19
j_call: TRBJ1-1
d_call: -
clone_size: -
cdr3_aa: CASSEGRGEAFF
cdr3_nt: TGTGCCAGTAGTGAGGGGCGGGGTGAAGCTTTCTTT

v_call: TRBV4-1
j_call: TRBJ2-5
d_call: -
clone_size: many
cdr3_aa: CASSQEGSLASAETQYF
cdr3_nt: TGCGCCAGCAGCCAAGAAGGATCCCTAGCCTCTGCGGAGACCCAGTACTTC

v_call: TRBV19
j_call: TRBJ2-1
d_call: -
clone_size: -
cdr3_aa: CASSIGGSYNEQFF
cdr3_nt: TGTGCCAGTAGTATAGGTGGTTCCTACAATGAGCAGTTCTTC

v_call: TRBV7-9
j_call: TRBJ2-3
d_call: -
clone_size: once
cdr3_aa: CASSLTGGADTQYF
cdr3_nt: TGTGCCAGCAGCCTGACCGGGGGAGCAGATACGCAGTATTTT

v_call: TRBV27
j_call: TRBJ2-7
d_call: TRBD1
clone_size: many
cdr3_aa: CASSPWTGVPYEQYF
cdr3_nt: TGTGCCAGCAGTCCATGGACAGGGGTTCCCTACGAGCAGTACTTC

v_call: TRBV29-1
j_call: TRBJ2-1
d_call: TRBD2
clone_size: many
cdr3_aa: CSVSGLAGHYNEQFF
cdr3_nt: TGCAGCGTTTCGGGACTAGCGGGTCACTACAATGAGCAGTTCTTC

v_call: TRBV6-1
j_call: TRBJ2-3
d_call: -
clone_size: many
cdr3_aa: CASSETPEGATQYF
cdr3_nt: TGTGCCAGCAGTGAGACTCCCGAAGGGGCTACGCAGTATTTT

v_call: TRBV24-1
j_call: TRBJ1-2
d_call: -
clone_size: -
cdr3_aa: CATSDEVTGAGYTF
cdr3_nt: TGTGCCACCAGTGACGAAGTGACAGGTGCCGGCTACACCTTC

v_call: TRBV7-1
j_call: TRBJ2-7
d_call: -
clone_size: -
cdr3_aa: CASSSPPEMANTGGTSEQYF
cdr3_nt: TGTGCCAGCAGCTCGCCGCCCGAGATGGCGAACACCGGGGGAACTAGTGAGCAGTACTTC

v_call: TRBV7-9
j_call: TRBJ1-5
d_call: -
clone_size: many
cdr3_aa: CASSSRGNGNQPQHF
cdr3_nt: TGTGCCAGCAGCTCTCGGGGGAACGGCAATCAGCCCCAGCATTTT

v_call: TRBV6-1
j_call: TRBJ1-1
d_call: TRBD1
clone_size: once
cdr3_aa: CASISTGANTEAFF
cdr3_nt: TGTGCCAGCATTAGCACAGGGGCAAACACTGAAGCTTTCTTT

v_call: TRBV7-8
j_call: TRBJ1-6
d_call: -
clone_size: many
cdr3_aa: CASRDKPSSYNSPLHF
cdr3_nt: TGTGCCAGCAGAGACAAGCCGAGCTCCTATAATTCACCCCTCCACTTT

v_call: TRBV7-9
j_call: TRBJ1-4
d_call: -
clone_size: once
cdr3_aa: CASSIGQSQGNEKLFF
cdr3_nt: TGTGCCAGCAGCATAGGACAGTCCCAGGGTAATGAAAAACTGTTTTTT

v_call: TRBV15
j_call: TRBJ1-6
d_call: -
clone_size: few
cdr3_aa: CATSRDGGLNSPLHF
cdr3_nt: TGTGCCACCAGCAGAGATGGGGGGCTTAATTCACCCCTCCACTTT

v_call: TRBV9
j_call: TRBJ2-1
d_call: -
clone_size: -
cdr3_aa: CASSAHPTGYNEQFF
cdr3_nt: TGTGCCAGCAGCGCGCACCCGACCGGGTACAATGAGCAGTTCTTC

v_call: TRBV24-1
j_call: TRBJ1-5
d_call: -
clone_size: few
cdr3_aa: CATSDPGQPQHF
cdr3_nt: TGTGCCACCAGTGACCCTGGGCAGCCCCAGCATTTT

v_call: TRBV29-1
j_call: TRBJ2-2
d_call: -
clone_size: many
cdr3_aa: CSVEVGARGTGELFF
cdr3_nt: TGCAGCGTTGAGGTCGGGGCTCGGGGGACCGGGGAGCTGTTTTTT

v_call: TRBV2
j_call: TRBJ2-3
d_call: TRBD2
clone_size: many
cdr3_aa: CASRPSLAVGDTQYF
cdr3_nt: TGTGCCAGCAGGCCATCTCTAGCGGTCGGGGATACGCAGTATTTT

v_call: TRBV11-1
j_call: TRBJ2-1
d_call: TRBD2
clone_size: -
cdr3_aa: CASSPDSGRHNEQFF
cdr3_nt: TGTGCCAGCAGCCCCGATAGCGGGAGGCACAATGAGCAGTTCTTC

v_call: TRBV6-1
j_call: TRBJ2-7
d_call: TRBD1
clone_size: once
cdr3_aa: CASGWDRGHEQYF
cdr3_nt: TGTGCCAGCGGGTGGGACAGGGGGCACGAGCAGTACTTC

v_call: TRBV29-1
j_call: TRBJ2-1
d_call: -
clone_size: many
cdr3_aa: CSVDPGTLTYNEQFF
cdr3_nt: TGCAGCGTTGATCCCGGGACACTAACCTACAATGAGCAGTTCTTC

v_call: TRBV14
j_call: TRBJ2-7
d_call: -
clone_size: many
cdr3_aa: CASSQEWGTGYEQYF
cdr3_nt: TGTGCCAGCAGCCAAGAATGGGGGACGGGCTACGAGCAGTACTTC

v_call: TRBV20-1
j_call: TRBJ2-2
d_call: -
clone_size: -
cdr3_aa: CSASGGGYTGELFF
cdr3_nt: TGCAGTGCTAGCGGTGGGGGGTACACCGGGGAGCTGTTTTTT

v_call: TRBV5-1
j_call: TRBJ1-1
d_call: -
clone_size: -
cdr3_aa: CASSLMVGGTEAFF
cdr3_nt: TGCGCCAGCAGCTTGATGGTCGGGGGCACTGAAGCTTTCTTT

v_call: TRBV7-2
j_call: TRBJ1-6
d_call: -
clone_size: -
cdr3_aa: CASRKDSPLHF
cdr3_nt: TGTGCCAGCAGGAAGGATTCACCCCTCCACTTT

v_call: TRBV2
j_call: TRBJ2-1
d_call: -
clone_size: -
cdr3_aa: CASSVSNEQFF
cdr3_nt: TGTGCCAGCAGTGTTTCTAATGAGCAGTTCTTC

v_call: TRBV9
j_call: TRBJ2-2
d_call: -
clone_size: many
cdr3_aa: CASFGGRGTGELFF
cdr3_nt: TGTGCCAGCTTTGGGGGGAGAGGAACCGGGGAGCTGTTTTTT

v_call: TRBV20-1
j_call: TRBJ1-5
d_call: -
clone_size: once
cdr3_aa: CSTRVRVNQPQHF
cdr3_nt: TGCAGTACACGGGTTAGAGTCAATCAGCCCCAGCATTTT

v_call: TRBV27
j_call: TRBJ2-7
d_call: -
clone_size: -
cdr3_aa: CATSGQGSSYEQYF
cdr3_nt: TGTGCCACCTCGGGGCAGGGGAGCTCCTACGAGCAGTACTTC

v_call: TRBV24-1
j_call: TRBJ1-1
d_call: -
clone_size: few
cdr3_aa: CATQIWGTEAFF
cdr3_nt: TGTGCCACCCAAATATGGGGGACTGAAGCTTTCTTT

v_call: TRBV20-1
j_call: TRBJ2-3
d_call: -
clone_size: few
cdr3_aa: CSARVSTDTQYF
cdr3_nt: TGCAGTGCTAGAGTTAGCACAGATACGCAGTATTTT

v_call: TRBV5-6
j_call: TRBJ1-5
d_call: -
clone_size: -
cdr3_aa: CASRRGNSNQPQHF
cdr3_nt: TGTGCCAGCAGGAGGGGGAATAGCAATCAGCCCCAGCATTTT

v_call: TRBV9
j_call: TRBJ2-7
d_call: -
clone_size: -
cdr3_aa: CASSRGASSYEQYF
cdr3_nt: TGTGCCAGCAGCCGAGGGGCCAGCTCCTACGAGCAGTACTTC

v_call: TRBV9
j_call: TRBJ1-2
d_call: -
clone_size: -
cdr3_aa: CASSDYDLGSYGYTF
cdr3_nt: TGTGCCAGCAGCGACTACGACCTAGGGAGCTATGGCTACACCTTC

v_call: TRBV25-1
j_call: TRBJ2-7
d_call: -
clone_size: -
cdr3_aa: CASSAPRASHTGYEQYF
cdr3_nt: TGTGCCAGCAGTGCCCCTAGGGCTAGCCACACCGGGTACGAGCAGTACTTC

v_call: TRBV7-8
j_call: TRBJ2-5
d_call: -
clone_size: -
cdr3_aa: CASSRQVQETQYF
cdr3_nt: TGTGCCAGCAGCCGACAGGTCCAAGAGACCCAGTACTTC

v_call: TRBV20-1
j_call: TRBJ2-7
d_call: TRBD2
clone_size: many
cdr3_aa: CSARGTSGEWEQYF
cdr3_nt: TGCAGTGCTAGGGGTACTAGCGGTGAGTGGGAGCAGTACTTC

v_call: TRBV7-7
j_call: TRBJ2-1
d_call: -
clone_size: -
cdr3_aa: CASSSDWGNEQFF
cdr3_nt: TGTGCTAGCAGCTCGGACTGGGGCAATGAGCAGTTCTTC

v_call: TRBV10-3
j_call: TRBJ2-3
d_call: TRBD2
clone_size: few
cdr3_aa: CASPGRTSGGGADTQYF
cdr3_nt: TGTGCCAGCCCCGGGCGGACTAGCGGGGGGGGCGCAGATACGCAGTATTTT

v_call: TRBV4-1
j_call: TRBJ1-6
d_call: -
clone_size: many
cdr3_aa: CASSQEGGGWNSPLHF
cdr3_nt: TGCGCCAGCAGCCAAGAGGGGGGGGGCTGGAATTCACCCCTCCACTTT

v_call: TRBV20-1
j_call: TRBJ2-1
d_call: TRBD2
clone_size: once
cdr3_aa: CSAPGGLRLKNEQFF
cdr3_nt: TGCAGTGCCCCGGGGGGATTGAGGCTTAAGAATGAGCAGTTCTTC

v_call: TRBV20-1
j_call: TRBJ2-7
d_call: TRBD2
clone_size: -
cdr3_aa: CSARTSGGVYEQYF
cdr3_nt: TGCAGTGCTAGAACTAGCGGGGGGGTCTACGAGCAGTACTTC

v_call: TRBV15
j_call: TRBJ2-1
d_call: TRBD2
clone_size: many
cdr3_aa: CATSRPRLAGGLYNEQFF
cdr3_nt: TGTGCCACCAGCAGACCCCGACTAGCGGGGGGGTTATACAATGAGCAGTTCTTC

v_call: TRBV7-8
j_call: TRBJ2-7
d_call: -
clone_size: -
cdr3_aa: CASSRVAKGYEQYF
cdr3_nt: TGTGCCAGCAGTCGGGTAGCGAAGGGATACGAGCAGTACTTC

v_call: TRBV29-1
j_call: TRBJ1-1
d_call: -
clone_size: few
cdr3_aa: CSVAGGQLNTEAFF
cdr3_nt: TGCAGCGTTGCGGGCGGGCAATTGAACACTGAGGCTTTCTTT